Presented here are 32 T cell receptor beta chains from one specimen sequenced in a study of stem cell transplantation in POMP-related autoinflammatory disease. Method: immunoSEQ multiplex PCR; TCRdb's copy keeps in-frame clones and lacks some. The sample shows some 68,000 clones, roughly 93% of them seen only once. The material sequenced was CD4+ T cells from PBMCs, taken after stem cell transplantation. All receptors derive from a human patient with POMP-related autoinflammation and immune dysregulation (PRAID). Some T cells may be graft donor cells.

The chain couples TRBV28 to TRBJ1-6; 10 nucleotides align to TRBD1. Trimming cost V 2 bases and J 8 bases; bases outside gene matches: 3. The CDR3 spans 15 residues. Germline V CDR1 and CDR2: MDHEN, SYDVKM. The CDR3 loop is CASSLPTGGDSPLHF. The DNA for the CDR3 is TGTGCCAGCAGTTTACCGACAGGGGGCGATTCACCCCTCCACTTT.

The chain's CDR3 is CASSDPSSNTGELFF. The CDR3 DNA sequence: TGTGCCAGCAGTGACCCCAGTTCGAACACCGGGGAGCTGTTTTTT. The chain recombines TRBV25-1 with TRBJ2-2; no clear D. The CDR3 consists of 15 residues. The germline gives CDR1 MGHDK, CDR2 SYGVNS. The V end was cut by 3 bases, the J end by 0 bases, with 8 bases between. Together with reference TRBV25-1 and TRBJ2-2, the CDR3 gives the full variable domain: EADIYQTPRYLVIGTGKKITLECSQTMGHDKMYWYQQDPGMELHLIHYSYGVNSTEKGDLSSESTVSRIRTEHFPLTLESARPSHTSQYLCASSDPSSNTGELFFGEGSRLTVL.

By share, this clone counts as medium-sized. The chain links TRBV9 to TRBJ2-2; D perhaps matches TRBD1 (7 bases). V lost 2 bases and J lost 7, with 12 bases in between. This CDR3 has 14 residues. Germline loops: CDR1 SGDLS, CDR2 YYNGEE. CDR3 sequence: CASSVNRGGGELFF. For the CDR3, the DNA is TGTGCCAGCAGCGTCAACAGGGGAGGCGGGGAGCTGTTTTTT.

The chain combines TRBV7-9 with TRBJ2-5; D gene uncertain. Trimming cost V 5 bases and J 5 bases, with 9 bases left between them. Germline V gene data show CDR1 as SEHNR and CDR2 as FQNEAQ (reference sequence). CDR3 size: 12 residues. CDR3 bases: TGTGCCAGCAGCCTTTCACCGGAGACCCAGTACTTC. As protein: CASSLSPETQYF.

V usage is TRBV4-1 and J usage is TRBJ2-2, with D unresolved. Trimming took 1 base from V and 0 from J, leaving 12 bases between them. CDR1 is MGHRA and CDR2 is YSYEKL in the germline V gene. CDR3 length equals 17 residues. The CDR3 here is CASSQGFMQSNTGELFF. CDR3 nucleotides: TGCGCCAGCAGCCAAGGTTTCATGCAATCGAACACCGGGGAGCTGTTTTTT.

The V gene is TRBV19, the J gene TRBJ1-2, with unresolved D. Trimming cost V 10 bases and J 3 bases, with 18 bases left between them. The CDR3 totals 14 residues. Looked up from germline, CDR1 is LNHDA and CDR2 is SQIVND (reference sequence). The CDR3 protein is CATFNLLEDYGYTF. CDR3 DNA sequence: TGTGCCACCTTCAACCTCCTCGAAGACTATGGCTACACCTTC.

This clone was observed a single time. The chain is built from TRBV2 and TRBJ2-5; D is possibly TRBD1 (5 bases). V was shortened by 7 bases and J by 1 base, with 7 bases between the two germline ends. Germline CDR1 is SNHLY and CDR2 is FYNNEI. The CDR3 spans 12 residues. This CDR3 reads CASKTVQETQYF. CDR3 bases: TGTGCCAGCAAGACAGTCCAAGAGACCCAGTACTTC.

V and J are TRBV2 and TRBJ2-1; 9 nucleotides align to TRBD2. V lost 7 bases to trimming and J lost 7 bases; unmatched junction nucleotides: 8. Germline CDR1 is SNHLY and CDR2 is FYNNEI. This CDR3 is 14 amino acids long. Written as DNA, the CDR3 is TGTGCCAGCAACGGCGGGAGGGCCGGGAATGAGCAGTTCTTC. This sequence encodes CASNGGRAGNEQFF.

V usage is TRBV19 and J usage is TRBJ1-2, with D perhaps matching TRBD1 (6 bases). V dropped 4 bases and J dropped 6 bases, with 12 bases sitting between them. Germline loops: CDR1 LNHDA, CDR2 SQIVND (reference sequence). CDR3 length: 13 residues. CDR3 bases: TGTGCCAGTAGTACCCGGTCAGGGGATGGCTACACCTTC. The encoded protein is CASSTRSGDGYTF.

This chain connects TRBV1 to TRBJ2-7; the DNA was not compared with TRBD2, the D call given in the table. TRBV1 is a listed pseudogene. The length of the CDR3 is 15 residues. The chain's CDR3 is CTSSQVDRLVHEQYV. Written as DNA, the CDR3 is TGCACCAGCAGCCAAGTTGATCGGTTAGTCCACGAGCAGTACGTC.

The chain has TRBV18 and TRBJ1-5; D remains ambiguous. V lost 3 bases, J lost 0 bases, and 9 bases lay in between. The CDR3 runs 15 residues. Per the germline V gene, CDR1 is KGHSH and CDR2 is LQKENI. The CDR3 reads CASSPDGDSNQPQHF. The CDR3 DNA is TGTGCCAGCTCACCGGACGGAGATAGCAATCAGCCCCAGCATTTT.

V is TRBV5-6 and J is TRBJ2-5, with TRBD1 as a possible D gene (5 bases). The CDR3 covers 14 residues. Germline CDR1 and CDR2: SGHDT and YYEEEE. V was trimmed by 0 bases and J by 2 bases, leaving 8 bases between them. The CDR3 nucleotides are TGTGCCAGCAGCTTGGGGGGCGGTCAAGAGACCCAGTACTTC. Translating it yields CASSLGGGQETQYF.

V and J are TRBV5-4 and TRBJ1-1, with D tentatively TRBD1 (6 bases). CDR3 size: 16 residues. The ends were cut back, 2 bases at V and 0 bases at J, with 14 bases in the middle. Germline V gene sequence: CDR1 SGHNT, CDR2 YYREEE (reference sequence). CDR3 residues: CASSFGAGEMNTEAFF. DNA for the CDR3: TGTGCCAGCAGCTTCGGTGCAGGGGAAATGAACACTGAAGCTTTCTTT.

In nucleotides, the CDR3 is TGCGCCAGCAGCTTCGGACAGGGGAACAATGAGCAGTTCTTC. It specifies CASSFGQGNNEQFF. This sequence joins TRBV5-1 and TRBJ2-1, with 9 bases fitting TRBD1. Germline V gene sequence: CDR1 SGHRS, CDR2 YFSETQ. With 2 bases clipped from V and 5 bases from J, the junction kept 2 bases outside the gene matches. The CDR3 contains 14 residues.

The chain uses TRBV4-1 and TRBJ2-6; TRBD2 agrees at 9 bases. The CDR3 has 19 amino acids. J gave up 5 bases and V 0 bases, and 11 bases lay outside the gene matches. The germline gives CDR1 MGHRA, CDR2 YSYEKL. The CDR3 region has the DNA TGCGCCAGCAGCCAAGATTCGGCTAGCGGGGCCCTGAGGGCCAACGTCCTGACTTTC. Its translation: CASSQDSASGALRANVLTF.

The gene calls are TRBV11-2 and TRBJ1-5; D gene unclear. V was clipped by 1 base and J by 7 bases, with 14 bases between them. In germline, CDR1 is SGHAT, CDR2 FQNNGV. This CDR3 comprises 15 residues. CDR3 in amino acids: CASSLGFGVEQPQHF. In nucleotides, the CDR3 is TGTGCCAGCAGCTTAGGTTTTGGGGTAGAGCAGCCCCAGCATTTT.

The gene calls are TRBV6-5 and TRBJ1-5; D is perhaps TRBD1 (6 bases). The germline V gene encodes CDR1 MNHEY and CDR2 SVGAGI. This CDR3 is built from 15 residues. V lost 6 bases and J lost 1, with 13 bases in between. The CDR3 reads CASSQLGGSNQPQHF. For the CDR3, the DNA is TGTGCCAGCAGCCAACTCGGGGGCAGCAATCAGCCCCAGCATTTT.

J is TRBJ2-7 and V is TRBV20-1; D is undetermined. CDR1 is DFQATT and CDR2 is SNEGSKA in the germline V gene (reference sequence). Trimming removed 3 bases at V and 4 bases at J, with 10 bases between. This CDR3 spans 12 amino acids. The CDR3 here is CSASRSSYEQYF. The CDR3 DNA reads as TGCAGTGCTAGTAGGAGCAGTTACGAGCAGTACTTC.

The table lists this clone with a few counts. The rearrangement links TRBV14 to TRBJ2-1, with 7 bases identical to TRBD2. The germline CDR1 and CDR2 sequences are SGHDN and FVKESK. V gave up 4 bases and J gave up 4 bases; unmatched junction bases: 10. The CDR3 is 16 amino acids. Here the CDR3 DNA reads TGTGCCAGCAGCCGCCTGGGACTATTGGATTACAATGAGCAGTTCTTC. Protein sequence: CASSRLGLLDYNEQFF.

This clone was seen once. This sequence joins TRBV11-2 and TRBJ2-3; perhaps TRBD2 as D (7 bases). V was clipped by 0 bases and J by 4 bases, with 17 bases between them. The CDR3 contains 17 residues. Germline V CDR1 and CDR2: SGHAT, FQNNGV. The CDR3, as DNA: TGTGCCAGCAGCTTAGATAGGCAGGGCGGGGGCCCAGATACGCAGTATTTT. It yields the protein CASSLDRQGGGPDTQYF.

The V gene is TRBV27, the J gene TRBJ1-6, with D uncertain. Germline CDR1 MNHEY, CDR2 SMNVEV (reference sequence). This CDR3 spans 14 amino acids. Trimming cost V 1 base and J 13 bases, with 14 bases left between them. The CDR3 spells CASSLFTENAPLHF. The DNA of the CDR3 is TGTGCCAGCAGTTTATTCACTGAAAATGCCCCCCTCCACTTT.

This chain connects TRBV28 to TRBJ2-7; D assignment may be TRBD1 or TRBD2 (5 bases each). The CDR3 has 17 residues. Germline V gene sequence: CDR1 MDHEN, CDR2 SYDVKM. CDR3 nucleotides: TGTGCCAGCAGTGTATGGGGCCTGAGGGCGGGCTCCTACGAGCAGTACGTC. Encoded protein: CASSVWGLRAGSYEQYV.

CDR3 nucleotide sequence: TGTGCCAGCAGCTTGGCCAAAGCATACCCCGAGCAGTACTTC. Its translation is CASSLAKAYPEQYF. The rearrangement uses TRBV5-6 and TRBJ2-7; no definite D call. The CDR3 totals 14 residues. Germline V gene lookup returns CDR1 SGHDT and CDR2 YYEEEE. The V and J ends lost 0 bases and 6 bases respectively, with 13 bases between them.

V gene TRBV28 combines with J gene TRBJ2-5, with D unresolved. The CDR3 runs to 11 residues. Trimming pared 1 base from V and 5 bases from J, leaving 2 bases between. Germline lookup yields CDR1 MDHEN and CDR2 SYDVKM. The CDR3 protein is CASSLSETQYF. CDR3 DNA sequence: TGTGCCAGCAGTTTATCCGAGACCCAGTACTTC.

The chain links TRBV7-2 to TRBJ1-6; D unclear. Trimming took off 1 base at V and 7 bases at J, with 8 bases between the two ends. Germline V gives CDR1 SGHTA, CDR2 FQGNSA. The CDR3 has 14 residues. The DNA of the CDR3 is TGTGCCAGCAGCTTAGAAAGCTTCAATTCACCCCTCCACTTT. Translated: CASSLESFNSPLHF.

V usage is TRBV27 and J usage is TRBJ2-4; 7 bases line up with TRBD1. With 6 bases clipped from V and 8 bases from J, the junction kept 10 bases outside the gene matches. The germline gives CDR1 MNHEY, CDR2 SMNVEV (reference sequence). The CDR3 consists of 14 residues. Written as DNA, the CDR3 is TGTGCCAGCAGACCATTGGGCCAGGGGGACATTCAGTACTTC. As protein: CASRPLGQGDIQYF.

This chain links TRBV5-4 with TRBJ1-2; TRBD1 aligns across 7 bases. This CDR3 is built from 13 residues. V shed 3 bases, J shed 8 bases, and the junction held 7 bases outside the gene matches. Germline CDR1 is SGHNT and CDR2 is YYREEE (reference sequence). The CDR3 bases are TGTGCCAGCAGCTCCGACAGGGTTGGGGGCTACACCTTC. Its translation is CASSSDRVGGYTF.

DNA of the CDR3: TGTGCCAGCAGTGAGAGGGCGACCACGAACACCGGGGAGCTGTTTTTT. It codes for CASSERATTNTGELFF. This rearrangement joins TRBV25-1 to TRBJ2-2; a possible D gene is TRBD2 (5 bases). Trimming pared 3 bases from V and 0 bases from J, leaving 11 bases between. This CDR3 is built from 16 residues. Germline assignment: CDR1 MGHDK and CDR2 SYGVNS.

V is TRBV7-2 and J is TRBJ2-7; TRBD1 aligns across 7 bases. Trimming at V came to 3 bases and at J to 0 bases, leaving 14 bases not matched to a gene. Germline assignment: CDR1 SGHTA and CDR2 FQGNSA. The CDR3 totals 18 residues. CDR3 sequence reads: CASSFRGPGFRSSYEQYF. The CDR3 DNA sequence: TGTGCCAGCAGCTTTAGGGGGCCAGGGTTTCGAAGCTCCTACGAGCAGTACTTC. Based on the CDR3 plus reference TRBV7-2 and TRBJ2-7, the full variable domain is GAGVSQSPSNKVTEKGKDVELRCDPISGHTALYWYRQSLGQGLEFLIYFQGNSAPDKSGLPSDRFSAERTGGSVSTLTIQRTQQEDSAVYLCASSFRGPGFRSSYEQYFGPGTRLTVT.

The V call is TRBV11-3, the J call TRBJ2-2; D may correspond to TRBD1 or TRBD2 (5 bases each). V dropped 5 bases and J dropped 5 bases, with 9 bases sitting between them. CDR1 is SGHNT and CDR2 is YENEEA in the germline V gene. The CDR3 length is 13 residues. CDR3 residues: CASSPRETGELFF. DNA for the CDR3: TGTGCCAGCAGCCCCAGGGAGACCGGGGAGCTGTTTTTT.

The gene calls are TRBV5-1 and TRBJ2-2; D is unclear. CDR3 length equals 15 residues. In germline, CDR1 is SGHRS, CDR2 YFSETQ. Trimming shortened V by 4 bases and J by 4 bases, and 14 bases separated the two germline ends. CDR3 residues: CASSQIQLLTGELFF. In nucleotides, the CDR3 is TGCGCCAGCAGCCAAATTCAGCTCCTCACCGGGGAGCTGTTTTTT.

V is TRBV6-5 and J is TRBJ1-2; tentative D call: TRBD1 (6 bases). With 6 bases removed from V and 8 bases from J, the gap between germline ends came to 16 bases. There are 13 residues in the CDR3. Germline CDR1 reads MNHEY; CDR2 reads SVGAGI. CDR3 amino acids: CASRPTGQGGYTF. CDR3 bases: TGTGCCAGCAGGCCCACAGGCCAGGGGGGCTACACCTTC.